The rows below give T cell receptor beta chains drawn from one sample of a study of regulatory T cells in long-lasting Graves disease. In TCRdb, the multiplex PCR reads were re-called with MiXCR into one record per CDR3 protein. The sample has about 540,000 distinct CDR3 sequences; roughly 13% are singletons. This sample also appeared in a second study, on T cells in Graves' hyperthyroidism and ophthalmopathy.

The source was peripheral blood mononuclear cells (PBMCs), collected at new diagnosis, from a patient treated with antithyroid drugs. The receptors shown here come from a young man with Graves disease. The CDR3 runs from the conserved cysteine through the conserved F or W. The order of the fields is CDR3 DNA, CDR3 protein, D gene, J gene, clone size, V gene. The D gene is left open where the match is weak. Clone size, where shown, is once, few, many, or a class for clones that have expanded.

TGCAGCGTTGATATTCGGGAGCGCGGGGAGCTGTTTTTT	CSVDIRERGELFF	NA	TRBJ2-2	many	TRBV29-1
TGCAGTGCTAGGGACGGACTAGATGAGCAGCTCTTC	CSARDGLDEQLF	TRBD2	TRBJ2-1	few	TRBV20-1
TGTGCCTGGAGTACCGGAGTGGGGGGTGGCTACACCTTC	CAWSTGVGGGYTF	NA	TRBJ1-2	NA	TRBV30
TGTGCCAGCAGCGCCCCGGGACGGTCAAGAAACACTGAAGCTTTCTTT	CASSAPGRSRNTEAFF	NA	TRBJ1-1	NA	TRBV13
TGCGCCAGCAGCCAGGCGGGAGGGAAAAACATTCAGTACTTC	CASSQAGGKNIQYF	TRBD2	TRBJ2-4	few	TRBV4-1
TGTGCCACCCATATGACAGGAGCCAAAAACATTCAGTACTTC	CATHMTGAKNIQYF	NA	TRBJ2-4	NA	TRBV28
TGCAGTGCGACGGGACTAGCGGGCAGGATGGGAGAGACCCAGTACTTC	CSATGLAGRMGETQYF	TRBD2	TRBJ2-5	NA	TRBV20-1
TGTGCCAGCAGTCCTTTACGGGTGACTTACACTGAAGCTTTCTTT	CASSPLRVTYTEAFF	NA	TRBJ1-1	many	TRBV27
TGTGCCAGCAGTGAAACTCGGACCCTTGATGACGAGCAGTACTTC	CASSETRTLDDEQYF	NA	TRBJ2-7	few	TRBV6-2/TRBV6-3
TGTGCCAGCAGTTTAGAGTCCCTAAGCACAGATACGCAGTATTTT	CASSLESLSTDTQYF	NA	TRBJ2-3	few	TRBV12-3/TRBV12-4
TGTGCCAGCAGCCAGGGACAGGGTCGCTATGGCTACACCTTC	CASSQGQGRYGYTF	TRBD1	TRBJ1-2	NA	TRBV28
TGTGCCAGCAGTACACAGGGGTCCGGGGAGCTGTTTTTT	CASSTQGSGELFF	TRBD1	TRBJ2-2	many	TRBV2
TGCAGTGGGAGCGGTGGCGCAGTCGGCTCCTACAATGAGCAGTTCTTC	CSGSGGAVGSYNEQFF	NA	TRBJ2-1	many	TRBV20-1
TGTGCCAGCAGTGAAGATTCCTGGGCGGAGCATTTT	CASSEDSWAEHF	NA	TRBJ1-5	many	TRBV6-1
TGTGCCAGCAGCTTAATCGGGGCCGGCGCGGATGAGACCCAGTACTTC	CASSLIGAGADETQYF	NA	TRBJ2-5	few	TRBV7-7
TGCAGCCCGCTAGGAACAGGGGGGGAAGATACGCAGTATTTT	CSPLGTGGEDTQYF	NA	TRBJ2-3	many	TRBV20-1
TGTGCCAGCAGCGTAACTTCATCAACTAATGAAAAACTGTTTTTT	CASSVTSSTNEKLFF	NA	TRBJ1-4	few	TRBV9
TGTGCCAGCAGCTTGGGATCGGGAGAGGAGGAGCAGTACTTC	CASSLGSGEEEQYF	NA	TRBJ2-7	NA	TRBV5-4
TGTGCCAGCGGAGGCTTCGATGAAAAACTGTTTTTT	CASGGFDEKLFF	NA	TRBJ1-4	many	TRBV12-3/TRBV12-4
TGTGCCAGCCAAAATAAGGAGTTCGCTGAAGCTTTCTTT	CASQNKEFAEAFF	NA	TRBJ1-1	NA	TRBV18
TGTGCCAGCAGTCTCCCCCACGGGGGGAATGAGCAGTTCTTC	CASSLPHGGNEQFF	TRBD2	TRBJ2-1	many	TRBV28
TGTGCCAGCAGTTTTAGCGTGGGCCTCGAAGCTTTCTTT	CASSFSVGLEAFF	NA	TRBJ1-1	many	TRBV27
TGTGCCAGCAGGGAGGCGTCCGGGGCCAACGTCCTGACTTTC	CASREASGANVLTF	NA	TRBJ2-6	many	TRBV3-1
TGTGCCAGCAGTGCTGCAGGGGAAGAAGAGACCCAGTACTTC	CASSAAGEEETQYF	NA	TRBJ2-5	NA	TRBV12-3/TRBV12-4
TGTGCCAGCAGGAATGGTGCCCAGCCCCAGCATTTT	CASRNGAQPQHF	NA	TRBJ1-5	NA	TRBV28